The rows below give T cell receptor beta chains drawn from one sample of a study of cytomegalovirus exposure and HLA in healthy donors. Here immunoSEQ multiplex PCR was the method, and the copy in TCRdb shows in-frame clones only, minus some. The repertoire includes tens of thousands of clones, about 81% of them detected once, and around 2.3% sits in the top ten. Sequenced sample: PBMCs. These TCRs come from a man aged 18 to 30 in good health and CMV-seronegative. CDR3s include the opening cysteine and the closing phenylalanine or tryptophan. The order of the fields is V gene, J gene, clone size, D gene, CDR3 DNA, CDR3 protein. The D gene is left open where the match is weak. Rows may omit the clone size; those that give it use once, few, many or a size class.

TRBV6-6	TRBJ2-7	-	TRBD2	TGTGCCAGCAGGCGGGGCGGGAGCTCCTACGAGCAGTACTTC	CASRRGGSSYEQYF
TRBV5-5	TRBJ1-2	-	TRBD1	TGTGCCAGCAGCATAGGGACAGGAAACTATGGCTACACCTTC	CASSIGTGNYGYTF
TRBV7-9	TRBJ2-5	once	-	TGTGCCAGCAGCTTACCGTCACGGAGAAGCGGAAAAGAGACCCAGTACTTC	CASSLPSRRSGKETQYF
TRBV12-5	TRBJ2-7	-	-	TGTGCTAGTGGTTTGGCTTCCTACGAGCAGTACTTC	CASGLASYEQYF
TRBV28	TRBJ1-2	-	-	TGTGCCAGCAGTTCCCCACCGGGGGGCTACACCTTC	CASSSPPGGYTF
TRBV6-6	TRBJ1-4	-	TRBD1	TGTGCCAGCAGTCCAGGGGGACGCGAAAAACTGTTTTTT	CASSPGGREKLFF
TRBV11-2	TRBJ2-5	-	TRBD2	TGTGCCAGCAGCCCCCTAGCGGGAGTTGCGGAGACCCAGTACTTC	CASSPLAGVAETQYF
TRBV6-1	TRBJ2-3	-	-	TGTGCCAGCAGTGAGCGGGGCCCCGGAAACACAGATACGCAGTATTTT	CASSERGPGNTDTQYF
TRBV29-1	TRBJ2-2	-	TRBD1	TGCAGCGTTGGGGACAGTAACGCCGGGGAGCTGTTTTTT	CSVGDSNAGELFF
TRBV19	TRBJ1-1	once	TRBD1	TGTGCCAGTAATACGCCGGGACAGACGACTGAAGCTTTCTTT	CASNTPGQTTEAFF
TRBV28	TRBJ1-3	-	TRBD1	TGTGCCAGCAACTACCCTACAGGGGACTCTGGAAACACCATATATTTT	CASNYPTGDSGNTIYF
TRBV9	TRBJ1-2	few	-	TGTGCCAGCAGCCCCCGAAGTGGGGGGAACTATGGCTACACCTTC	CASSPRSGGNYGYTF
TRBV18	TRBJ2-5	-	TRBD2	TGTGCCAGCTCACCATTCGGCGGGAGGACAGAGACCCAGTACTTC	CASSPFGGRTETQYF
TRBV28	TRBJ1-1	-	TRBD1	TGTGCCAGCTCCTTTTCGAGGGGGCAGGGGGCGCTTGTCCCCATGAACACTGAAGCTTTCTTT	CASSFSRGQGALVPMNTEAFF
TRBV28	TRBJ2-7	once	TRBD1	TGTGCCAGCAGTATTCCCCGGGACAGGGAGTTTCCCGGGAACGAGCAGTACTTC	CASSIPRDREFPGNEQYF
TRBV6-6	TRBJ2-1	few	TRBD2	TGTGCCAGCAGTTTGACTAGCGGGAGGGCCGGGCATGAGCAGTTCTTC	CASSLTSGRAGHEQFF
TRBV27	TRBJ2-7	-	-	TGTGCCAGCAGCATCTTGCGGGCTCCAAAAACCTACGAGCAGTACTTC	CASSILRAPKTYEQYF
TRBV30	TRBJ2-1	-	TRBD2	TGTGCCTGGAGTTCAATTGGGACTAGCGGCGGCAATGAGCAGTTCTTC	CAWSSIGTSGGNEQFF
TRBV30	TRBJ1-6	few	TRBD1	TGTGCCTGGAGTGGGACAGGGGGCGCTTCACCCCTCCACTTT	CAWSGTGGASPLHF
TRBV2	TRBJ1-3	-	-	TGTGCCAGCAGTGAACGACAGGGAAACACCATATATTTT	CASSERQGNTIYF
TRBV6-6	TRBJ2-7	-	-	TGTGCCAGCAGTTACGAGGGCAGACTAGGGGAGCAGTACTTC	CASSYEGRLGEQYF
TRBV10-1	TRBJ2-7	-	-	TGCGCCAGCAGTGAGATAGAGTCATCCGAGCAGTACTTC	CASSEIESSEQYF
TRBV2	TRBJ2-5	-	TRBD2	TGTGCCAGCAGTAAGACTACTAGCGGGAGGGGAGAGACCCAGTACTTC	CASSKTTSGRGETQYF
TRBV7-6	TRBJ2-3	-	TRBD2	TGTGCCAGCAGCCACCGGACTAGCGGGGCCAGCACAGATACGCAGTATTTT	CASSHRTSGASTDTQYF
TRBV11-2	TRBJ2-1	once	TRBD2	TGTGCCAGCAGTCCCGTCCCCTTTGGCGGGGGGTACAATGAGCAGTTCTTC	CASSPVPFGGGYNEQFF
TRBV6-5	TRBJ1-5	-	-	TGTGCCAGCAGTTATATCGGGAATCAGCCCCAGCATTTT	CASSYIGNQPQHF
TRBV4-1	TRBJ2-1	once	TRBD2	TGCGCCAGCAGCCCGGATACTAGCGGCACCTTTAAGCAGTTCTTC	CASSPDTSGTFKQFF
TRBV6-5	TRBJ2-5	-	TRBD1	TGTGCCAGCAGAGACAGGGGAAGGGAGACCCAGTACTTC	CASRDRGRETQYF
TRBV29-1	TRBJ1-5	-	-	TGCAGCGCAAAGGAGGAGGGAACGAGCAATCAGCCCCAGCATTTT	CSAKEEGTSNQPQHF
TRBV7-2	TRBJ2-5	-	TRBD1	TGTGCCAGCAGCTTGGGACAGGGGAGAAAGACCCAGTACTTC	CASSLGQGRKTQYF
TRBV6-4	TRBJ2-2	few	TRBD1	TGTGCCAGCAGTGACTCGGGACAGGGCACCGGGGAGCTGTTTTTT	CASSDSGQGTGELFF
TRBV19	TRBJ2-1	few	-	TGTGCCAGCCAATTGGCGGTCCTTCCAGGGAATGAGCAGTTCTTC	CASQLAVLPGNEQFF
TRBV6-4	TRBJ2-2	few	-	TGTGCCAGCAGGACTAACTCGAACACCGGGGAGCTGTTTTTT	CASRTNSNTGELFF
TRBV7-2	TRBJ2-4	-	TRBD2	TGTGCCAGCAGCTTAGGTTGGGGGAGGGCGCTGGGGGACATTCAGTACTTC	CASSLGWGRALGDIQYF
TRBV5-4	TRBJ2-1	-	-	TGTGCCAGCAGGACTAACAATGAGCAGTTCTTC	CASRTNNEQFF
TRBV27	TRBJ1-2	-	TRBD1	TGTGCCAGCAGTGTGGGACAGGGGGCGTATGGCTACACCTTC	CASSVGQGAYGYTF
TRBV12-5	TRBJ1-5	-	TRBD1	TGTGCTAGTGGTCCAGGGGACAGCCTCAATCAGCCCCAGCATTTT	CASGPGDSLNQPQHF
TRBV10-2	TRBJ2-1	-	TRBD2	TGCGCCAGCAGTGATCCTAGCGGTCTTATAGGGAATGAGCAGTTCTTC	CASSDPSGLIGNEQFF
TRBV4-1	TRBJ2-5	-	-	TGCGCCAGCAGCCAAGCGGGGTGGGAGACCCAGTACTTC	CASSQAGWETQYF
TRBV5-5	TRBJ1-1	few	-	TGTGCCAGCACCCAGAACACTGAAGCTTTCTTT	CASTQNTEAFF
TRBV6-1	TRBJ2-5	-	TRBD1	TGTGCCAGCAGTGGCTTAGGACAGGGGCTGCAAGAGACCCAGTACTTC	CASSGLGQGLQETQYF
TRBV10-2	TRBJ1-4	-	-	TGCGCCAGCAGTGACGGAGGTGATGGAGAAAAACTGTTTTTT	CASSDGGDGEKLFF
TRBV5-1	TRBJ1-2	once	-	TGCGCCAGCAGCTTCGAGTCAGGGACTAACTATGGCTACACCTTC	CASSFESGTNYGYTF